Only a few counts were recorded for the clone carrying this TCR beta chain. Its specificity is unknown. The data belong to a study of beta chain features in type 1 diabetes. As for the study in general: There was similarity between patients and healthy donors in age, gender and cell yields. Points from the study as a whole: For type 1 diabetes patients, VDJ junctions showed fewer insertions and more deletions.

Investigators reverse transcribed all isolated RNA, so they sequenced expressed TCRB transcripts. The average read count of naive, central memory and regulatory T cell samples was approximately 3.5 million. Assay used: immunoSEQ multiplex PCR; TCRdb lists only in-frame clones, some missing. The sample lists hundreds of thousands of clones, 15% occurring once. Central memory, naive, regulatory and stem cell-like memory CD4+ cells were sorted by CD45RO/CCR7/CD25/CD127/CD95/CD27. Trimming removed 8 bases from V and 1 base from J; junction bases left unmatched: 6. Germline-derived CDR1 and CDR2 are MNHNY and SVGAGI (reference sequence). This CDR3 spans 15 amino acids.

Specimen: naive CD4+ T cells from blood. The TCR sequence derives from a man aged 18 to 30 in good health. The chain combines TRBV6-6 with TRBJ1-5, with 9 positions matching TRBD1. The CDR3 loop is CASQGGTGSNQPQHF. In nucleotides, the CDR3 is TGTGCCAGCCAAGGCGGGACAGGGAGCAATCAGCCCCAGCATTTT.